This T cell receptor beta chain was found in a study of spatial heterogeneity in lung cancer. The overall study: More than eight raw reads, on average, carried each unique TCR and UMI combination. Study conclusions and caveats: The study found ubiquitous expanded tumor TCRs in blood more at resection than follow-up.

This CDR3 region has 15 residues. The germline V gene encodes CDR1 MNHEY and CDR2 SVGAGI. The J segment lost 0 bases and the V segment lost 6 bases, leaving 5 bases of the junction unmatched. This clonotype was found many times. The antigen is not known. TCRdb reanalysed the 5' RACE reads using MiXCR and keeps one entry per CDR3 protein. The profile shows 35,000 to 55,000 distinct CDR3 sequences, under 7.5% of them singletons. As to time point: sample taken at primary tumor resection. Whole RNA came from tumor, nontumor lung or frozen PBMC and was sequenced without being sorted. The material was PBMCs, obtained at surgery. This clonotype originated in a female donor with early-stage non-small cell lung cancer. The chain uses TRBV6-5 and TRBJ2-3; TRBD1 agrees at 8 bases. The CDR3 DNA follows: TGTGCCAGCAGCCGGACAGGGAGGAGCACAGATACGCAGTATTTT. The encoded protein is CASSRTGRSTDTQYF.